This T cell receptor (beta chain) was captured by sequencing in a study of T-cell reconstitution after alpha-beta-depleted transplantation in children. Findings of the study overall: After transplant, high TCRbeta diversity at day 60 in some patients arose from surviving recipient T cells and thymic progenitors. Two months or so post-transplant, alpha-beta T cells reportedly derived from several hundred expanded graft clones. T cells produced anew were the main source of T-cell counts and diversity one year after transplant.

Note on this clonotype: Its antigen is not identified.

The germline CDR1 and CDR2 sequences are DFQATT and SNEGSKA (reference sequence). The CDR3 covers 15 residues. Trimming cost V 1 base and J 6 bases; bases outside gene matches: 11. It was with unique molecular identifiers that the TCRbeta library was prepared. Each CDR3 protein is one row after TCRdb ran MiXCR on the PCR reads. The repertoire holds a few hundred thousand distinct CDR3 sequences, with roughly 27% as singletons. The gene calls are TRBV20-1 and TRBJ2-7; 8 bases are a match to TRBD1. The sample here was PBMCs, taken before TCRalphabeta/CD19-depleted stem cell transplant. The receptor comes from a boy in the first two years of life with Wiskott-Aldrich syndrome, due to receive a stem cell transplant. CDR3 in amino acids: CSARARQGKNVEQYF. The CDR3 DNA follows: TGCAGTGCTAGAGCTAGACAGGGGAAGAATGTCGAGCAGTACTTC.